The 28 T cell receptor beta chains listed next were all sequenced from one sample in a study of technical replicates of blood from a handful of donors. Only in-frame clones appear in the TCRdb table, and some are missing; sequencing was by immunoSEQ multiplex PCR. This table holds roughly 14,000 clones, approximately 83% found once. Sequencing was carried out using PBMCs. These receptor sequences come from a human donor in good health.

The rearrangement joins TRBV2 to TRBJ2-2; D call uncertain. This CDR3 comprises 13 residues. CDR1 and CDR2 (germline): SNHLY, FYNNEI. V was shortened by 4 bases and J by 6 bases, with 9 bases between the two germline ends. The CDR3 DNA sequence: TGTGCCAGCAGTGGATTGGCGGCCGGGGAGCTGTTTTTT. As protein: CASSGLAAGELFF.

CDR3 in amino acids: CASSDVGRTDEQFF. CDR3 nucleotide sequence: TGTGCCAGCAGTGACGTGGGGCGCACGGATGAGCAGTTCTTC. The chain recombines TRBV2 with TRBJ2-1; possibly TRBD1 for D (5 bases). V gave up 3 bases and J gave up 8 bases, with 14 bases separating them. The V gene's germline CDR1 is SNHLY and CDR2 FYNNEI. The CDR3 spans 14 residues.

The chain couples TRBV9 to TRBJ2-6; TRBD1 is a possible D gene (5 bases). Trimming cost V 0 bases and J 5 bases, with 15 bases left between them. CDR3 length equals 17 residues. CDR1 SGDLS and CDR2 YYNGEE come from the germline V gene. The DNA for the CDR3 is TGTGCCAGCAGCGTAGACAGGACCCCTCTTTGGGCCAACGTCCTGACTTTC. Encoded protein: CASSVDRTPLWANVLTF.

The J gene is TRBJ1-1, the V gene TRBV19; the D gene is possibly TRBD1 (5 bases). Germline values: CDR1 LNHDA, CDR2 SQIVND (reference sequence). This CDR3 spans 15 amino acids. V lost 1 base, J lost 0 bases, and 9 bases lay in between. The CDR3 DNA reads TGTGCCAGTAGTATAGTGGGGCAGGTGAACACTGAAGCTTTCTTT. Translation gives CASSIVGQVNTEAFF. The variable domain in full, completed from reference TRBV19 and TRBJ1-1, reads DGGITQSPKYLFRKEGQNVTLSCEQNLNHDAMYWYRQDPGQGLRLIYYSQIVNDFQKGDIAEGYSVSREKKESFPLTVTSAQKNPTAFYLCASSIVGQVNTEAFFGQGTRLTVV.

The chain joins TRBV7-9 to TRBJ1-4, with 10 positions matching TRBD1. In germline, CDR1 is SEHNR, CDR2 FQNEAQ (reference sequence). V shed 2 bases, J shed 8 bases, and the junction held 5 bases outside the gene matches. The CDR3 has 15 residues. The CDR3 here is CASSLRDRGGEKLFF. DNA for the CDR3: TGTGCCAGCAGCTTACGGGACAGGGGAGGGGAAAAACTGTTTTTT.

The J gene is TRBJ1-1, the V gene TRBV6-5; possible D gene TRBD1, 5 bases. V was pared by 7 bases and J by 1 base, with 13 bases between. CDR1 MNHEY and CDR2 SVGAGI come from the germline V gene. The length of the CDR3 is 14 residues. For the CDR3, the DNA is TGTGCCAGCATATCCCTCAGGGAGAACACTGAAGCTTTCTTT. Translation: CASISLRENTEAFF.

This chain joins TRBV30 and TRBJ1-1, with 8 bases aligning to TRBD1. Trimming at V came to 3 bases and at J to 10 bases, leaving 13 bases not matched to a gene. This CDR3 is built from 14 residues. Per the germline V gene, CDR1 is GTSNPN and CDR2 is SVGIG (reference sequence). As DNA, the CDR3 is TGTGCCTGGAGACTGCTGACAGGGGCCGGAGGAGCTTTCTTT. Translating it yields CAWRLLTGAGGAFF.

This chain uses TRBV2 with TRBJ1-2, with TRBD1 identical over 10 bases. Germline V gives CDR1 SNHLY, CDR2 FYNNEI. V lost 4 bases to trimming and J lost 5 bases; unmatched junction nucleotides: 7. This CDR3 spans 15 amino acids. CDR3 region: CASSADRGPRYGYTF. The CDR3, as DNA: TGTGCCAGCAGTGCCGACAGGGGGCCTCGGTATGGCTACACCTTC.

This chain links TRBV19 with TRBJ1-5; 7 bases align to TRBD1. Trimming removed 4 bases from V and 3 bases from J; junction bases left unmatched: 12. There are 17 residues in the CDR3. CDR1 is LNHDA and CDR2 is SQIVND in the germline V gene (reference sequence). The CDR3 bases are TGTGCCAGTAGTAGACAGGGAATAAGTTATACCAATCAGCCCCAGCATTTT. The encoded protein is CASSRQGISYTNQPQHF.

This rearrangement joins TRBV19 to TRBJ1-2, with 7 bases fitting TRBD1. The ends lost 7 bases at V and 4 bases at J; junction bases unmatched: 6. There are 13 residues in the CDR3. Germline CDR1 reads LNHDA; CDR2 reads SQIVND (reference sequence). CDR3 in DNA: TGTGCCAGTACCCCCGGACAGGCCTATGGCTACACCTTC. It yields the protein CASTPGQAYGYTF.

The CDR3 region is CASSQGGAQGFYEQYF. CDR3 bases: TGTGCCAGCAGCCAAGGTGGTGCACAGGGGTTCTACGAGCAGTACTTC. V gene TRBV14 combines with J gene TRBJ2-7; TRBD1 aligns across 7 bases. J lost 3 bases, V lost 1 base, and 9 bases had no gene match. The V gene's germline CDR1 is SGHDN and CDR2 FVKESK. The CDR3 has 16 amino acids.

The genes are TRBV5-6 and TRBJ2-7; a weak D match, TRBD2 (6 bases). The V end was cut by 6 bases, the J end by 2 bases, with 15 bases between. CDR1 is SGHDT and CDR2 is YYEEEE in the germline V gene. The length of the CDR3 is 14 residues. CDR3 protein: CASTQYSGPYEQYF. The CDR3 DNA reads TGTGCCAGCACCCAGTACAGCGGGCCCTACGAGCAGTACTTC.

The rearrangement links TRBV7-2 to TRBJ2-1; 8 bases are shared with TRBD1. The V gene end was trimmed by 5 bases and the J gene end by 5 bases; junction bases not matched to a gene: 8. This CDR3 has 15 amino acids. The germline CDR1 and CDR2 sequences are SGHTA and FQGNSA. CDR3 coding DNA: TGTGCCAGCAGCCCCCTTTCGACAGGGGACAATGAGCAGTTCTTC. This gives the protein CASSPLSTGDNEQFF.

This rearrangement joins TRBV28 to TRBJ2-7, with 7 bases identical to TRBD1. The germline gives CDR1 MDHEN, CDR2 SYDVKM. V gave up 7 bases and J gave up 2 bases; unmatched junction bases: 5. This CDR3 has 13 residues. CDR3 DNA: TGTGCCAGCATGTCGGGACAGCCCTACGAGCAGTACTTC. This sequence encodes CASMSGQPYEQYF.

The chain combines TRBV19 with TRBJ2-7; 9 nucleotides agree with TRBD1. Unmatched junction bases numbered 3, after V lost 5 bases and J lost 1 base. Germline CDR1 reads LNHDA; CDR2 reads SQIVND (reference sequence). The CDR3 is 14 residues long. Here the CDR3 reads CASSPDRGSYEQYF. The CDR3 DNA follows: TGTGCCAGTAGTCCGGACAGGGGATCCTACGAGCAGTACTTC. Based on the CDR3 plus reference TRBV19 and TRBJ2-7, the full variable domain is DGGITQSPKYLFRKEGQNVTLSCEQNLNHDAMYWYRQDPGQGLRLIYYSQIVNDFQKGDIAEGYSVSREKKESFPLTVTSAQKNPTAFYLCASSPDRGSYEQYFGPGTRLTVT.

CDR3 in DNA: TGCGCCAGCAGCCGAAACCCGACTAGCGGGAGTTCGTACGAGCAGTACTTC. This sequence encodes CASSRNPTSGSSYEQYF. The V and J genes are TRBV5-1 and TRBJ2-7; 12 bases fit TRBD2. This CDR3 has 17 amino acids. Germline CDR1 and CDR2: SGHRS and YFSETQ. J lost 4 bases, V lost 4 bases, and 12 bases had no gene match.

The table lists this clone with a count of one. The V call is TRBV10-1, the J call TRBJ2-2; D is ambiguous. This CDR3 spans 16 amino acids. V lost 5 bases and J 0 bases, leaving 13 bases between the germline ends. Germline lookup yields CDR1 WNHNN and CDR2 SYGVQD (reference sequence). DNA for the CDR3: TGCGCCAGCAGTAGCCCGGGTGGGTCGAACACCGGGGAGCTGTTTTTT. Translating gives CASSSPGGSNTGELFF.

The chain carries TRBV10-2 and TRBJ2-7; maybe TRBD2 (5 bases). This CDR3 spans 15 amino acids. Germline assignment: CDR1 WSHSY and CDR2 SAAADI. The V end was cut by 6 bases, the J end by 1 base, with 16 bases between. CDR3 protein: CASRVEEGASYEQYF. CDR3 bases: TGCGCCAGCAGGGTGGAAGAGGGAGCTTCCTACGAGCAGTACTTC.

The chain couples TRBV30 to TRBJ1-4, with 9 positions matching TRBD1. V gave up 2 bases and J gave up 8 bases; unmatched junction bases: 6. This CDR3 has 14 amino acids. The germline gives CDR1 GTSNPN, CDR2 SVGIG (reference sequence). The CDR3 loop reads CAWSPGTGNEKLFF. CDR3 bases: TGTGCCTGGAGTCCCGGGACAGGGAACGAAAAACTGTTTTTT. The variable domain in full, with the rest retrieved from reference TRBV30 and TRBJ1-4, is SQTIHQWPATLVQPVGSPLSLECTVEGTSNPNLYWYRQAAGRGLQLLFYSVGIGQISSEVPQNLSASRPQDRQFILSSKKLLLSDSGFYLCAWSPGTGNEKLFFGSGTQLSVL.

This rearrangement joins TRBV5-1 to TRBJ2-1; 10 positions match TRBD2. Germline V CDR1 and CDR2: SGHRS, YFSETQ. V lost 1 base, J lost 2 bases, and 3 bases stayed unmatched. The CDR3 covers 16 residues. The chain's CDR3 is CASSLILAGAYNEQFF. In nucleotides, the CDR3 is TGCGCCAGCAGCTTGATCCTAGCGGGGGCCTACAATGAGCAGTTCTTC.

The chain uses TRBV2 and TRBJ2-7, with 9 bases lining up with TRBD2. Trimming cost V 4 bases and J 3 bases; bases outside gene matches: 4. Germline V gene data show CDR1 as SNHLY and CDR2 as FYNNEI. The CDR3 covers 14 residues. CDR3 region: CASSGTTSGYEQYF. The DNA of the CDR3 is TGTGCCAGCAGTGGGACGACTAGCGGCTACGAGCAGTACTTC.

This chain connects TRBV7-8 to TRBJ2-7; D is possibly TRBD2 (6 bases). The CDR3 runs to 15 residues. V was pared by 5 bases and J by 6 bases, with 20 bases between. The germline CDR1 and CDR2 sequences are SGHVS and FQNEAQ. The CDR3 sequence is CASSLRLGGVSEQYF. CDR3 nucleotide sequence: TGTGCCAGCAGCCTCCGACTGGGGGGAGTGAGCGAGCAGTACTTC.

The chain has TRBV29-1 and TRBJ2-7, with TRBD2 identical over 9 bases. Germline V gene data show CDR1 as SQVTM and CDR2 as ANQGSEA. The CDR3 length is 14 residues. V gave up 4 bases and J gave up 7 bases; unmatched junction bases: 11. The CDR3: CSVVGIAGVWEQYF. DNA of the CDR3: TGCAGCGTTGTAGGGATAGCGGGAGTATGGGAGCAGTACTTC.

V and J are TRBV19 and TRBJ1-5, with a possible D match to TRBD1 (6 bases). Germline V gives CDR1 LNHDA, CDR2 SQIVND (reference sequence). The CDR3 has 19 amino acids. Trimming stripped 5 bases from V and 4 bases from J, with 27 bases between. The CDR3 here is CASSLAGYRLSRGNQPQHF. The CDR3 coding sequence is TGTGCCAGTAGTCTCGCAGGGTACAGGTTGTCGAGGGGGAATCAGCCCCAGCATTTT.

The V gene is TRBV6-5, the J gene TRBJ1-4; the match to TRBD1 covers 7 bases. The CDR3 length is 14 residues. J gave up 7 bases and V 2 bases, and 4 bases lay outside the gene matches. Looked up from germline, CDR1 is MNHEY and CDR2 is SVGAGI. The CDR3 sequence is CASSYGTVGEKLFF. Here the CDR3 DNA reads TGTGCCAGCAGTTACGGGACAGTTGGTGAAAAACTGTTTTTT.

This sequence joins TRBV10-2 and TRBJ1-4; D is uncertain. Germline loops: CDR1 WSHSY, CDR2 SAAADI. CDR3 length: 13 residues. V lost 0 bases and J lost 8, with 7 bases in between. The CDR3 here is CASSESAFEKLFF. For the CDR3, the DNA is TGCGCCAGCAGTGAGTCGGCCTTCGAAAAACTGTTTTTT.

The chain employs TRBV29-1 and TRBJ2-3, with D possibly being TRBD1 (6 bases). V was trimmed by 7 bases and J by 2 bases, leaving 22 bases between them. CDR3 size: 16 residues. Germline V gives CDR1 SQVTM, CDR2 ANQGSEA. The CDR3 region has the DNA TGCAGCGCAGAAATACGGGGACAACTAACCACAGATACGCAGTATTTT. Its protein is CSAEIRGQLTTDTQYF.

The chain links TRBV6-4 to TRBJ2-3, with a tentative D call TRBD1 (5 bases). The CDR3 length is 15 residues. Germline-derived CDR1 and CDR2 are MRHNA and SNTAGT. The V gene lost 5 bases and the J gene lost 1 base, with 13 bases spanning the gap. Written as DNA, the CDR3 is TGTGCCAGCAGTCCCACAGGAGTGGGCACAGATACGCAGTATTTT. This gives the protein CASSPTGVGTDTQYF.